These 18 T cell receptor beta chains were sequenced from one sample in a study of T cells in women clearing cervical HPV infection. The method was immunoSEQ multiplex PCR; TCRdb's version includes in-frame clones alone and lacks a portion of them. This sample's table reports 30,000 to 35,000 clones. Sequenced: blood buffy coat. These TCRs come from a woman aged 18 to 75 with a cervical HPV16 infection that either progressed to CIN3+ or cleared (not recorded which).

About this clone itself: The observed sequence ends 3 residues before the CDR3 terminus, with the missing tail filled in from the germline J gene. This chain links TRBV5-1 with TRBJ2-7; perhaps TRBD2 as D (7 bases). Germline CDR1 is SGHRS and CDR2 is YFSETQ. The CDR3 sequence is 15 residues long. The V end lost 6 bases, the J end lost 2 bases, and 18 bases lay between the germline ends. The chain's CDR3 is CASKGDGRSPYEQYF. The DNA read from the CDR3 is TGCGCCAGCAAGGGGGACGGGAGGTCCCCCTACGAG.

The CDR3 region is CASSPGTSGNTQYF. Partial CDR3 DNA: TGTGCCAGCAGTCCCGGGACTAGCGGGAATACG. V usage is TRBV7-3 and J usage is TRBJ2-3; TRBD2 matches 13 bases. The CDR3 extends 3 residues past the end of the read, so its final part is completed from the germline J gene. In germline, CDR1 is SGHTA, CDR2 FQGTGA. The CDR3 contains 14 residues. V was pared by 6 bases and J by 7 bases, with 4 bases of the junction left unmatched.

In the case of this clone: The read comes to an end 3 residues before the CDR3 does, leaving the germline J gene to fill in the end. The chain couples TRBV5-4 to TRBJ2-7; D possibly corresponds to TRBD1 (7 bases). Germline-derived CDR1 and CDR2 are SGHNT and YYREEE (reference sequence). V lost 0 bases and J lost 4, with 11 bases in between. This CDR3 spans 14 amino acids. The CDR3 bases that were read are TGTGCCAGCAGCTTGGCAGGGGGGCGATACGAG. Translated: CASSLAGGRYE. The full CDR3 is CASSLAGGRYEQYF.

On this clone: The missing CDR3 end, 3 residues past where the read stops, is filled in from the germline J gene. V usage is TRBV7-9 and J usage is TRBJ1-1; TRBD1 is a possible D gene (5 bases). Trimming left V 5 bases short and J 7 bases short, with 11 bases between. Germline loops: CDR1 SEHNR, CDR2 FQNEAQ (reference sequence). This CDR3 is 12 amino acids long. CDR3 sequence: CASSLIQDEAFF. CDR3 DNA (partial): TGTGCCAGCAGCCTAATACAGGATGAA. Filled out from reference TRBV7-9 and TRBJ1-1, the complete variable domain reads DTGVSQNPRHKITKRGQNVTFRCDPISEHNRLYWYRQTLGQGPEFLTYFQNEAQLEKSRLLSDRFSAERPKGSFSTLEIQRTEQGDSAMYLCASSLIQDEAFFGQGTRLTVV.

CDR3 bases read: TGTGCCAGCTCACCGTCTCAGGGTGGTGGT. Translating it yields CASSPSQGGG. The whole CDR3 region reads CASSPSQGGGQYF. V is TRBV18 and J is TRBJ2-4; a weak D match, TRBD1 (5 bases). Sequencing ends 3 residues short of the CDR3 end; the germline J gene provides the rest. This CDR3 is 13 amino acids long. The germline V gene encodes CDR1 KGHSH and CDR2 LQKENI.

Of note for this clone: The sequenced fragment ends 3 residues before the CDR3 boundary, so the rest is inferred from the germline J gene. This rearrangement joins TRBV10-3 to TRBJ2-1, with 14 bases fitting TRBD2. Germline lookup yields CDR1 ENHRY and CDR2 SYGVKD. The CDR3 loop spans 17 amino acids. Trimming at V came to 6 bases and at J to 7 bases, leaving 11 bases not matched to a gene. The CDR3 bases that were read are TGTGCCATCAGCCCTCAAGAAGGGACTAGCGGGGGAAATGAG. It is translated as CAISPQEGTSGGNE. The entire CDR3 is CAISPQEGTSGGNEQFF.

Regarding this clone: The read terminates 3 residues ahead of where the CDR3 ends, so the germline J gene completes it. The chain combines TRBV10-3 with TRBJ2-7; 8 bases agree with TRBD2. The CDR3 has 14 residues. With V trimmed by 10 bases and J by 0 bases, 8 bases remained unmatched. CDR1 ENHRY and CDR2 SYGVKD come from the germline V gene. The covered CDR3 bases are TGTGCCAGTACTAGGAGCGGGAGCTCCTACGAG. Translation gives CASTRSGSSYE. The whole CDR3 sequence reads CASTRSGSSYEQYF.

A note on this clone: The read is 3 residues too short to cover the CDR3 end, so that end is filled in from the germline J gene. V gene TRBV20-1 combines with J gene TRBJ2-3; 10 bases agree with TRBD2. Germline loops: CDR1 DFQATT, CDR2 SNEGSKA (reference sequence). J was trimmed by 0 bases and V by 5 bases; bases with no gene match: 2. The CDR3 is 14 amino acids. CDR3 amino acids: CSARLAGSTDTQYF. The sequenced part of the CDR3 DNA is TGCAGTGCTCGACTAGCGGGTAGCACAGATACG.

With regard to this clone: Read sequence stops 3 residues before the CDR3 end, and the germline J gene provides the missing end. The chain combines TRBV18 with TRBJ2-5; weak D call: TRBD1 (6 bases). Germline CDR1 KGHSH, CDR2 LQKENI. This CDR3 is built from 13 residues. The V end lost 3 bases, the J end lost 7 bases, and 12 bases lay between the germline ends. The part of the CDR3 DNA that was read is TGTGCCAGCTCACCCTCACAGGGTGGGACC. It yields the protein CASSPSQGGT. The full CDR3 protein is CASSPSQGGTQYF.

As for this clone: The read halts 3 residues ahead of the CDR3 end, with the missing end drawn from the germline J gene. This rearrangement joins TRBV10-3 to TRBJ1-1; D is unresolved. The CDR3 contains 14 residues. In germline, CDR1 is ENHRY, CDR2 SYGVKD. V lost 2 bases, J lost 1 base, and 8 bases lay in between. Partial CDR3 DNA: TGTGCCATCAGTGAGGGCCTCCAGAACACTGAA. As protein: CAISEGLQNTE. The full CDR3 reads CAISEGLQNTEAFF.

To note about this clone: The read stops 3 residues short of the end of the CDR3; the missing end is completed from the germline J gene. The rearrangement links TRBV12-3 or TRBV12-4 to TRBJ2-3; either TRBD1 or TRBD2 may supply D (5 bases each). This CDR3 comprises 13 residues. With 7 bases removed from V and 4 bases from J, the gap between germline ends came to 12 bases. CDR3 DNA (partial): TGTGCCAGCACTCTCAGAGGGGCAGATACG. This translates into CASTLRGADT. The entire CDR3 reads CASTLRGADTQYF.

To note about this clone: The read ends 3 residues shy of where the CDR3 ends; the end is completed using the germline J gene. V usage is TRBV20-1 and J usage is TRBJ2-3, with 7 bases lining up with TRBD1. The germline gives CDR1 DFQATT, CDR2 SNEGSKA (reference sequence). V shed 6 bases, J shed 3 bases, and the junction held 6 bases outside the gene matches. The CDR3 sequence is 13 residues long. The CDR3 here is CSAIGGGTDTQYF. The covered CDR3 bases are TGCAGTGCGATAGGGGGCGGAACAGATACG.

Concerning this clone itself: The read halts 3 residues ahead of the CDR3 end, with the missing end drawn from the germline J gene. This chain links TRBV5-1 with TRBJ2-2; D is unclear. CDR3 size: 14 residues. Germline loops: CDR1 SGHRS, CDR2 YFSETQ. Trimming cost V 0 bases and J 7 bases, with 10 bases left between them. CDR3 bases read: TGCGCCAGCAGCTTGGACGGTATCGGCGGGGAG. Translation gives CASSLDGIGGE. The whole CDR3 sequence reads CASSLDGIGGELFF.

Concerning this clone: The sequence runs out 3 residues before the end of the CDR3; the remainder is reconstructed from the germline J gene. The J gene is TRBJ2-4, the V gene TRBV7-3; D is possibly TRBD2 (5 bases). The CDR3 covers 13 residues. Germline V gives CDR1 SGHTA, CDR2 FQGTGA. The V gene lost 3 bases and the J gene lost 9 bases, with 12 bases spanning the gap. The DNA read from the CDR3 is TGTGCCAGCAGCTTGGGCGGCCGGGGCATT. The encoded protein is CASSLGGRGI. The full CDR3 reads CASSLGGRGIQYF.

A note on this clone: The read terminates 3 residues ahead of where the CDR3 ends, so the germline J gene completes it. The V call is TRBV13, the J call TRBJ2-3; 7 positions match TRBD1. This CDR3 has 13 amino acids. CDR1 PRHDT and CDR2 FYEKMQ come from the germline V gene (reference sequence). CDR3 DNA (partial): TGTGCCAGCAGCGGGGGACAGAAGGAGACG. This codes for CASSGGQKET. The entire CDR3 sequence reads CASSGGQKETQYF. Full variable domain (missing parts from reference TRBV13 and TRBJ2-3): AAGVIQSPRHLIKEKRETATLKCYPIPRHDTVYWYQQGPGQDPQFLISFYEKMQSDKGSIPDRFSAQQFSDYHSELNMSSLELGDSALYFCASSGGQKETQYFGPGTRLTVL.

With respect to this clone: The read comes to an end 3 residues before the CDR3 does, leaving the germline J gene to fill in the end. The chain uses TRBV28 and TRBJ1-5; 8 bases map to TRBD1. After removal of 5 bases from V and 4 bases from J, the junction contained 19 bases not matched to a gene. The CDR3 length is 19 residues. The germline V gene encodes CDR1 MDHEN and CDR2 SYDVKM. The DNA read from the CDR3 is TGTGCCAGCAGTCACGGACAGGGTATGTCCCCGAACCCAAATCAGCCC. It translates to CASSHGQGMSPNPNQP. The CDR3 in full is CASSHGQGMSPNPNQPQHF.

Details on this clone: Read coverage stops 3 residues before the CDR3 terminus; the germline J gene supplies the remainder. The rearrangement links TRBV20-1 to TRBJ2-7, with 7 bases aligning to TRBD2. This CDR3 region has 13 residues. From germline, CDR1 is DFQATT and CDR2 SNEGSKA (reference sequence). After removal of 5 bases from V and 3 bases from J, the junction contained 7 bases not matched to a gene. Incomplete CDR3 DNA: TGCAGTGCTCGTAGCGGGTTGAACTACGAG. Its protein product is CSARSGLNYE. The full-length CDR3 reads as CSARSGLNYEQYF.

A note on this clone: Coverage ceases 3 residues before the CDR3 finishes, and the germline J gene fills in the end. V is TRBV18 and J is TRBJ2-3, with unresolved D. Germline CDR1 is KGHSH and CDR2 is LQKENI. V was pared by 2 bases and J by 4 bases, with 7 bases between. The CDR3 has 13 residues. The CDR3 DNA, read in part, is TGTGCCAGCTCACCATGGGCATCAGATACG. It specifies CASSPWASDT. The full CDR3 is CASSPWASDTQYF.